This T cell receptor (beta chain) was observed in a study of cytomegalovirus exposure and HLA in healthy donors. V shed 0 bases and J shed 8 bases, with 13 bases lying between them. This CDR3 is 14 amino acids long. Germline lookup yields CDR1 MNHNS and CDR2 SASEGT. Profiled with immunoSEQ multiplex PCR; TCRdb holds only in-frame clones, not every one. The sample includes about 330,000 clones, 75% to 90% seen only once; the top ten take approximately 1%. Study-wide points: Overall, approximately 180 TCR beta chains were annotated as cytomegalovirus-associated.

Points on this clone: The antigen remains unidentified.

The source of this sequence is a woman under 40 in good health and CMV-seropositive. The material sequenced was PBMCs. The J gene is TRBJ1-2, the V gene TRBV6-1, with D uncertain. For the CDR3, the DNA is TGTGCCAGCAGTGAAGCCGGGGAGACTCCGGGCTACACCTTC. It specifies CASSEAGETPGYTF.